The 2 T cell receptor beta chains given below trace back to one sample, sequenced in a study of T cell repertoires in cytomegalovirus infection. These receptors have no known antigen. In TCRdb, the reads were re-called with MiXCR into one record per CDR3 protein. The table has 650,000 to 850,000 distinct CDR3 sequences, about 28% seen once. Sequenced material: cultured CD8+ T cells from PBMCs, taken from culture after CMV antigen stimulation. These receptors originate from a human donor in good health (CMV status not recorded). Some clones in this sample may be carry-over from other donors' samples.

The rearrangement joins TRBV4-2 to TRBJ1-2; D unresolved. V lost 6 bases and J 0 bases, leaving 14 bases between the germline ends. The CDR3 runs 15 residues. Germline CDR1 reads LGHNA; CDR2 reads YNFKEQ. The CDR3 bases are TGTGCCAGCAGTAATTATCAGAGGACTAACTATGGCTACACCTTC. It specifies CASSNYQRTNYGYTF.

The rearrangement links TRBV4-1 to TRBJ1-5, with D hard to call. This CDR3 spans 15 amino acids. V lost 1 base, J lost 2 bases, and 9 bases lay in between. The germline V gene has CDR1 MGHRA and CDR2 YSYEKL. Here the CDR3 DNA reads TGCGCCAGCAGCCAAGGATTCGGGGGCAATCAGCCCCAGCATTTT. This gives the protein CASSQGFGGNQPQHF.